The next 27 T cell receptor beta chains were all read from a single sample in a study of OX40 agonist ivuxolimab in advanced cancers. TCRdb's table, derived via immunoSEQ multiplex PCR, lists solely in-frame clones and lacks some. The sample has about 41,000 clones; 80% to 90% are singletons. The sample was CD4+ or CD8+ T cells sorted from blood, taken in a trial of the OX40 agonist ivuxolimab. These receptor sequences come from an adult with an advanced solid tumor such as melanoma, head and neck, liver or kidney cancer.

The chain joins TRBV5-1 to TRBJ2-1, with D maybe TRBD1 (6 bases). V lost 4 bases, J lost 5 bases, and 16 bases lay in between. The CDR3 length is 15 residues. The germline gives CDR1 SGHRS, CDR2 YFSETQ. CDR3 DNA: TGCGCCAGCAGCCCCCCTACAGGGTTCGACAATGAGCAGTTCTTC. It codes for CASSPPTGFDNEQFF.

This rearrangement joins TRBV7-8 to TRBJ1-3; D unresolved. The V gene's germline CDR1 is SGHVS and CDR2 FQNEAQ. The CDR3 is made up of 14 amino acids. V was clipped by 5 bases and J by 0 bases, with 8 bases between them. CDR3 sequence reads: CASSPSRSGNTIYF. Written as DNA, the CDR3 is TGTGCCAGCAGCCCCAGCCGCTCTGGAAACACCATATATTTT.

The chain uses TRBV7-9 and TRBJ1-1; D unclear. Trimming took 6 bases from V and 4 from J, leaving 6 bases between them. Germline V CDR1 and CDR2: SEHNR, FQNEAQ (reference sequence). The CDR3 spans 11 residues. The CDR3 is CASRSITEAFF. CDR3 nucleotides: TGTGCCAGCAGGTCTATCACTGAAGCTTTCTTT.

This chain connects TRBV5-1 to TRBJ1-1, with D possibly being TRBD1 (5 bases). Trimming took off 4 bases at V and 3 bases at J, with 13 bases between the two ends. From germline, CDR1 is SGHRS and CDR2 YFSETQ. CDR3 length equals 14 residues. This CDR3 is CASSTQGADTEAFF. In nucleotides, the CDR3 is TGCGCCAGCAGCACGCAGGGAGCGGACACTGAAGCTTTCTTT.

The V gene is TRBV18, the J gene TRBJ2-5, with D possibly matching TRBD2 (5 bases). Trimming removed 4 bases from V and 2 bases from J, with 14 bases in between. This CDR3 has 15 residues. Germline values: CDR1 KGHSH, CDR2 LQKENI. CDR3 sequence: CASSLLGSGQETQYF. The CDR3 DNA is TGTGCCAGCTCACTACTAGGGAGTGGTCAAGAGACCCAGTACTTC.

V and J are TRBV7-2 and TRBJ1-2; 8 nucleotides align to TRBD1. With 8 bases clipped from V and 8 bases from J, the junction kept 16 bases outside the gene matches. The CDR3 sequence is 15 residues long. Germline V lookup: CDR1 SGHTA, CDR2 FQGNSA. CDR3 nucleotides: TGTGCCAGCGGATTTGACAGGGGCCGCCCTTTGGGCTACACCTTC. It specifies CASGFDRGRPLGYTF.

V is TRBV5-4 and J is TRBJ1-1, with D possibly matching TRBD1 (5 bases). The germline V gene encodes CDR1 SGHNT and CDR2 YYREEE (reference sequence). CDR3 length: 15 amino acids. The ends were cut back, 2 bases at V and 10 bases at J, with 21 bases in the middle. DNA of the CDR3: TGTGCCAGCAGCTTAAAGGGGACTTACACACCCGCAGCTTTCTTT. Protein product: CASSLKGTYTPAAFF. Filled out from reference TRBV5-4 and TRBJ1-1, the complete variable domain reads ETGVTQSPTHLIKTRGQQVTLRCSSQSGHNTVSWYQQALGQGPQFIFQYYREEENGRGNFPPRFSGLQFPNYSSELNVNALELDDSALYLCASSLKGTYTPAAFFGQGTRLTVV.

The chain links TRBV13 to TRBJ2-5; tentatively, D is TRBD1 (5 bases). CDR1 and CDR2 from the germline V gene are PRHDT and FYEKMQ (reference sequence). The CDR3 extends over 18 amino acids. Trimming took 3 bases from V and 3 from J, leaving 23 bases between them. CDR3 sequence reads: CASSLVSRVPFGKETQYF. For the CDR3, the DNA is TGTGCCAGCAGCTTGGTCAGCAGGGTCCCCTTCGGTAAAGAGACCCAGTACTTC.

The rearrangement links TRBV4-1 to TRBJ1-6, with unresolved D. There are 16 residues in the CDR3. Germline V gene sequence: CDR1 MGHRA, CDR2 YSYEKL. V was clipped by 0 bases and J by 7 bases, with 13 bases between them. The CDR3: CASSQDRGLGNSPLHF. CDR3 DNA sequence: TGCGCCAGCAGCCAAGATCGAGGGTTAGGGAATTCACCCCTCCACTTT.

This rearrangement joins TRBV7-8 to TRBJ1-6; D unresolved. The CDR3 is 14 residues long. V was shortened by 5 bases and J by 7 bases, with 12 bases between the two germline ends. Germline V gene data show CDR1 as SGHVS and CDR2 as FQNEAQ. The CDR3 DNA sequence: TGTGCCAGCAGCCCCGGGAGGAAAAATTCACCCCTCCACTTT. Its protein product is CASSPGRKNSPLHF.

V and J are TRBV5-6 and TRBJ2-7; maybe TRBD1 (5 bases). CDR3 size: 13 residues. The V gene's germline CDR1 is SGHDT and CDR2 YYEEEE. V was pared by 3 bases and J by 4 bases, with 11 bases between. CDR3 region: CASSSYRSYEQYF. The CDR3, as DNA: TGTGCCAGCAGCTCCTACAGGTCGTACGAGCAGTACTTC. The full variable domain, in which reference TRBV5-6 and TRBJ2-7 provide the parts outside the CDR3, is DAGVTQSPTHLIKTRGQQVTLRCSPKSGHDTVSWYQQALGQGPQFIFQYYEEEERQRGNFPDRFSGHQFPNYSSELNVNALLLGDSALYLCASSSYRSYEQYFGPGTRLTVT.

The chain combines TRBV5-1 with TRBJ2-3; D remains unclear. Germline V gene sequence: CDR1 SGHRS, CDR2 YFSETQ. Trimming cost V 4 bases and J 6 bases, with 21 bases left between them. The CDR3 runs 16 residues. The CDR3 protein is CASSLSPGAGSDTQYF. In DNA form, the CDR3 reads TGCGCCAGCAGCCTATCACCGGGTGCAGGTTCTGATACGCAGTATTTT. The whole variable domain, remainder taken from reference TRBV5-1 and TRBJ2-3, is KAGVTQTPRYLIKTRGQQVTLSCSPISGHRSVSWYQQTPGQGLQFLFEYFSETQRNKGNFPGRFSGRQFSNSRSEMNVSTLELGDSALYLCASSLSPGAGSDTQYFGPGTRLTVL.

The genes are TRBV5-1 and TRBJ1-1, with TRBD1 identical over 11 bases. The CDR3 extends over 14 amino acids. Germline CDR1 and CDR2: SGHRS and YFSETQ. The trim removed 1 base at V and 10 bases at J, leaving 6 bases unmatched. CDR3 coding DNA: TGCGCCAGCAGCTTGAGGACAGGGGGCGCCGGAGCTTTCTTT. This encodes CASSLRTGGAGAFF.

The CDR3 DNA sequence: TGTGCCAGCAGTTTATTCTCTCAGCCCCAGCATTTT. Its protein product is CASSLFSQPQHF. This chain uses TRBV28 with TRBJ1-5; no clear D. Trimming cost V 1 base and J 6 bases, with 4 bases left between them. Germline CDR1 MDHEN, CDR2 SYDVKM. The CDR3 consists of 12 residues.

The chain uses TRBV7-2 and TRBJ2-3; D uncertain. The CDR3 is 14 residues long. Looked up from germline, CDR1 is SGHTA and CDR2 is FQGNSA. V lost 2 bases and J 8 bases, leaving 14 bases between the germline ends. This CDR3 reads CASSLRLTRGTQYF. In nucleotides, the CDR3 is TGTGCCAGCAGCTTAAGGCTGACGAGAGGTACGCAGTATTTT.

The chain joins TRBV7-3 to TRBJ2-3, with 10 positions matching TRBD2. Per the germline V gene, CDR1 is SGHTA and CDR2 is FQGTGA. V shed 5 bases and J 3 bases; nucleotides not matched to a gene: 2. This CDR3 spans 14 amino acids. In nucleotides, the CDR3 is TGTGCCAGCAGCCCACTAGCGGGAACAGATACGCAGTATTTT. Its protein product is CASSPLAGTDTQYF.

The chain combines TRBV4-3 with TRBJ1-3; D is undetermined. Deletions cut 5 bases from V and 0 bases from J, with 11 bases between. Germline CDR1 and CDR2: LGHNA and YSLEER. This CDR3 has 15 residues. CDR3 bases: TGCGCCAGCAGCTTGTCGACGGCCTCTGGAAACACCATATATTTT. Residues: CASSLSTASGNTIYF.

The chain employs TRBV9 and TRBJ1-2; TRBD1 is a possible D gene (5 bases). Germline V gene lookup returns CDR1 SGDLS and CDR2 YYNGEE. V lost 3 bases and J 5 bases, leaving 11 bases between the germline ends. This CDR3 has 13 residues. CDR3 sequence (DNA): TGTGCCAGCAGCGCCCAGGGAAATTATGGCTACACCTTC. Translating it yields CASSAQGNYGYTF.

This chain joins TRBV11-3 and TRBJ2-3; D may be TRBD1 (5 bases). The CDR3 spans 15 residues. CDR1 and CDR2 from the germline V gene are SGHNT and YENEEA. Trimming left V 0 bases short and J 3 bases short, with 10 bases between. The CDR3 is CASSLDQRGTDTQYF. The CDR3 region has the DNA TGTGCCAGCAGCTTAGATCAAAGGGGAACAGATACGCAGTATTTT. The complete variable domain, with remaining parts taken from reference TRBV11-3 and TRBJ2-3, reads EAGVVQSPRYKIIEKKQPVAFWCNPISGHNTLYWYLQNLGQGPELLIRYENEEAVDDSQLPKDRFSAERLKGVDSTLKIQPAELGDSAVYLCASSLDQRGTDTQYFGPGTRLTVL.

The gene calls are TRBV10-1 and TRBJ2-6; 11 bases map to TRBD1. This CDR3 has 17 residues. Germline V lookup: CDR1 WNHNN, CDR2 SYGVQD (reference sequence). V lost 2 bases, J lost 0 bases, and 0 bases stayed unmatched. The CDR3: CASSEGTGGSGANVLTF. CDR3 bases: TGCGCCAGCAGTGAGGGGACAGGGGGCTCTGGGGCCAACGTCCTGACTTTC.

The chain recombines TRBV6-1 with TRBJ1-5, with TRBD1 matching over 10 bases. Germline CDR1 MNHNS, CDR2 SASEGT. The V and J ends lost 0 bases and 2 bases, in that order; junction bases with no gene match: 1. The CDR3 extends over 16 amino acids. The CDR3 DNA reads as TGTGCCAGCAGTGAAGCGGGGACAGGGGGCAATCAGCCCCAGCATTTT. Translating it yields CASSEAGTGGNQPQHF.

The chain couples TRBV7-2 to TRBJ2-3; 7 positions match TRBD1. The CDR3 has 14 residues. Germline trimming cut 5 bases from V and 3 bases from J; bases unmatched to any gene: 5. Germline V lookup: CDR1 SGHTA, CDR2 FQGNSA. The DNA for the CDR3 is TGTGCCAGCAGCCCCGGACAGGAAACAGATACGCAGTATTTT. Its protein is CASSPGQETDTQYF.

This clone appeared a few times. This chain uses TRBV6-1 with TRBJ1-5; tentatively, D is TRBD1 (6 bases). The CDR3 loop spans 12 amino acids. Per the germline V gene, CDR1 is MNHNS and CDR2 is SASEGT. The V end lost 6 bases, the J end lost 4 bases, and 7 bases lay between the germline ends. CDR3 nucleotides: TGTGCCAGCAGACAGGGAAATCAGCCCCAGCATTTT. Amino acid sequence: CASRQGNQPQHF.

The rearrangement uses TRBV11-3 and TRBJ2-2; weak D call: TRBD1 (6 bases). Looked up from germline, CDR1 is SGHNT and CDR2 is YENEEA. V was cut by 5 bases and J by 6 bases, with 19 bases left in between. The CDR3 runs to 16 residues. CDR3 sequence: CASSPLTGAVAGELFF. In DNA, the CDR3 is TGTGCCAGCAGCCCCCTGACAGGAGCCGTCGCCGGGGAGCTGTTTTTT.

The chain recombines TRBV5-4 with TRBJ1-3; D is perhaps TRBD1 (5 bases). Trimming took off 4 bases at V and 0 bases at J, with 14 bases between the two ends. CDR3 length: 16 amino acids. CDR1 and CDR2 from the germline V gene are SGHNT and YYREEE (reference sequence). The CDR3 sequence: CASSGGLQSSGNTIYF. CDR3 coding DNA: TGTGCCAGCAGCGGGGGACTGCAGAGCTCTGGAAACACCATATATTTT.

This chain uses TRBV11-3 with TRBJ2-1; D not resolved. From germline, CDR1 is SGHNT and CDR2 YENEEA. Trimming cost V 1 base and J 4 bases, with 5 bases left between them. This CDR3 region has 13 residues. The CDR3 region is CASSLAQYNEQFF. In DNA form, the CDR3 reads TGTGCCAGCAGCTTAGCCCAATACAATGAGCAGTTCTTC.

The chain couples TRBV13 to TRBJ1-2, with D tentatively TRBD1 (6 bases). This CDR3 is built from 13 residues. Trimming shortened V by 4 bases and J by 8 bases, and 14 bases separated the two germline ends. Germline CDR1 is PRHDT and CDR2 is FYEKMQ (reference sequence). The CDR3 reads CASSSDRRPGYTF. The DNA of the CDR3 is TGTGCCAGCAGCTCGGACAGACGCCCGGGCTACACCTTC.